The clone carrying this T cell receptor (beta chain) occurred once. A spike-in of synthetic TCR analog templates was added to each PCR. Generated by immunoSEQ multiplex PCR, the TCRdb table keeps only in-frame clones and is missing some. The table records tens of thousands of clones, more than 65% of them present only once. This specimen belongs to a study of PD-L1 blockade in urothelial cancer. Study summary: Males with bladder-origin urothelial cancer constituted about 90% of the 29 patients. Enrolled patients had been treated previously with 0 to 3 chemotherapy regimens.

This sequence originates from a man between 65 and 80 years old with urothelial cancer. Sequenced here: PBMCs, sampled around atezolizumab (anti-PD-L1) treatment.

The CDR3 DNA reads TGTGCCAGCAGCTTAGTGGTCAACCCTCGGGGCTACACCTTC. This translates into CASSLVVNPRGYTF. V and J are TRBV7-2 and TRBJ1-2, with D hard to call. Germline CDR1 reads SGHTA; CDR2 reads FQGNSA. The CDR3 loop spans 14 amino acids. V was clipped by 1 base and J by 8 bases, with 14 bases between them.